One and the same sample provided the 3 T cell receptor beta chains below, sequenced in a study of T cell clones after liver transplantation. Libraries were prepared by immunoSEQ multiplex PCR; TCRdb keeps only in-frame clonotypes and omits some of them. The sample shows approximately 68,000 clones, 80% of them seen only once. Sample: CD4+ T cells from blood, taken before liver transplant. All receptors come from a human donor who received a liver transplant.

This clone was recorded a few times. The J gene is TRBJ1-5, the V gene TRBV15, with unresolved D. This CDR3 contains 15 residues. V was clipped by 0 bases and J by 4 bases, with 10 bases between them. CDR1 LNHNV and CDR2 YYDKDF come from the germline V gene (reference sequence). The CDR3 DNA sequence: TGTGCCACCAGCAGAGATCACGGAGGGAATCAGCCCCAGCATTTT. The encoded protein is CATSRDHGGNQPQHF.

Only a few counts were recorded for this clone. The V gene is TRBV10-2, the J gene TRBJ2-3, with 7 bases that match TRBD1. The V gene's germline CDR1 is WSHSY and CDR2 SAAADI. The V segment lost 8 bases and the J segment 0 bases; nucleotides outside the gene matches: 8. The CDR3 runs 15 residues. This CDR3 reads CASSGGLFSTDTQYF. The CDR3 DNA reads TGCGCCAGCTCAGGGGGTCTCTTTAGCACAGATACGCAGTATTTT.

CDR3 loop: CASSVDSNSYNEQFF. CDR3 sequence (DNA): TGTGCCAGCAGCGTAGACAGTAACTCCTACAATGAGCAGTTCTTC. The chain carries TRBV9 and TRBJ2-1, with no clear D. This CDR3 has 15 residues. Trimming removed 0 bases from V and 0 bases from J, with 7 bases in between. Germline CDR1 SGDLS, CDR2 YYNGEE.